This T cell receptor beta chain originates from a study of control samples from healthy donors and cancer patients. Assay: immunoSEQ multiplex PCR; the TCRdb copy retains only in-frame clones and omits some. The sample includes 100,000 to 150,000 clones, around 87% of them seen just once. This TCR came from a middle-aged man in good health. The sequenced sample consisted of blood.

The CDR3 bases are TGCAGCGTTGAAGAAGGCTACCCGTTCGGCTACACCTTC. It yields the protein CSVEEGYPFGYTF. V and J are TRBV29-1 and TRBJ1-2; D unclear. Germline-derived CDR1 and CDR2 are SQVTM and ANQGSEA. This CDR3 is built from 13 residues. V was pared by 0 bases and J by 8 bases, with 13 bases between.